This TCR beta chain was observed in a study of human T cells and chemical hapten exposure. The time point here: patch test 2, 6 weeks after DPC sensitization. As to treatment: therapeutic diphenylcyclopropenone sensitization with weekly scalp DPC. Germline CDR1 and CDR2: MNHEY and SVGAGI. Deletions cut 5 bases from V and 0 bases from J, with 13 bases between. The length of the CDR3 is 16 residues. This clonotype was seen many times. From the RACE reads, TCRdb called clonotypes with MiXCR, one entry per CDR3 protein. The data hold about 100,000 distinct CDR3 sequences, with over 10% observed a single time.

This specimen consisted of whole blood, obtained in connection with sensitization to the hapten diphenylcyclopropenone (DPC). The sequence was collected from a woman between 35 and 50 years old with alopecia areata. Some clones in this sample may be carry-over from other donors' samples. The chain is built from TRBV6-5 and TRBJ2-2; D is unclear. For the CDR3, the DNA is TGTGCCAGCAGTCCAACCGCCTTTTCGAACACCGGGGAGCTGTTTTTT. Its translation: CASSPTAFSNTGELFF.